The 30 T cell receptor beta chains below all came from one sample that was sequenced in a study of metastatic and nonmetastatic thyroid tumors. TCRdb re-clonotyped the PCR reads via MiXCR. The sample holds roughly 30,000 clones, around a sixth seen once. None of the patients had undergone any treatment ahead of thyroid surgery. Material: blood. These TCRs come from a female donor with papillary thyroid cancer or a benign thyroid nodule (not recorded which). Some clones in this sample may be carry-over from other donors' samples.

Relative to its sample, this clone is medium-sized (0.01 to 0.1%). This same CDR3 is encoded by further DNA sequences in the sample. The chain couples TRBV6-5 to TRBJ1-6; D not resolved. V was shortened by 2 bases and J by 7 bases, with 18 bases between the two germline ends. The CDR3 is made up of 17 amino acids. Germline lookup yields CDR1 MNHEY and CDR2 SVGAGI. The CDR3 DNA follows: TGTGCCAGCAGTTACACAATCAGAGGGAGCCGAAATTCACCCCTCCACTTT. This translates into CASSYTIRGSRNSPLHF.

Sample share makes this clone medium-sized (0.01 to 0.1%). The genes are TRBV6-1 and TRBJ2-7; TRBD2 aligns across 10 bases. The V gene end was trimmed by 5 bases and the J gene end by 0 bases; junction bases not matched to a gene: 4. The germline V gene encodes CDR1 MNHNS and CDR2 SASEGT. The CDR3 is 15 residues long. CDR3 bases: TGTGCCAGCAGTATTTCTAGCGGGAGCTCCTACGAGCAGTACTTC. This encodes CASSISSGSSYEQYF.

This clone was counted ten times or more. The CDR3 sequence: CSAREQGTGEQYF. The CDR3, as DNA: TGCAGTGCTAGAGAACAGGGTACCGGCGAGCAGTACTTC. V gene TRBV20-1 combines with J gene TRBJ2-7; the D gene is possibly TRBD1 (6 bases). The CDR3 consists of 13 residues. Germline V CDR1 and CDR2: DFQATT, SNEGSKA (reference sequence). V was clipped by 0 bases and J by 6 bases, with 12 bases between them.

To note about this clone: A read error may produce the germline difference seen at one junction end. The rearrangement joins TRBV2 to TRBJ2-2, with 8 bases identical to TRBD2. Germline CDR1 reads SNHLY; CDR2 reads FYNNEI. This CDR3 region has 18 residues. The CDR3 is CASSGTSWRRSVTVELFF. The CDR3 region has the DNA TGTGCCAGCAGTGGGACTAGCTGGAGAAGATCGGTCACCGTGGAGCTGTTTTTT.

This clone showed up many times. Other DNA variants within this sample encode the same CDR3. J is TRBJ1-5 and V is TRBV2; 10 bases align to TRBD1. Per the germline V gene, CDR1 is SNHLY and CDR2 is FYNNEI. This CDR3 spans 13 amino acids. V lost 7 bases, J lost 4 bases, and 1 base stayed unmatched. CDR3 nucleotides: TGTGCCAGCAAGGGACAGGGGAATCAGCCCCAGCATTTT. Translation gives CASKGQGNQPQHF.

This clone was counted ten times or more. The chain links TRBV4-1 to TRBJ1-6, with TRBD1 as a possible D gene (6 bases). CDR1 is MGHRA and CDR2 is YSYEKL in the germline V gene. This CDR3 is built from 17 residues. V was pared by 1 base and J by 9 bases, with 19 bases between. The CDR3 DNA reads TGCGCCAGCAGCCAAGTAATGGCCAGGGGATGGGGTTCACCCCTCCACTTT. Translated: CASSQVMARGWGSPLHF.

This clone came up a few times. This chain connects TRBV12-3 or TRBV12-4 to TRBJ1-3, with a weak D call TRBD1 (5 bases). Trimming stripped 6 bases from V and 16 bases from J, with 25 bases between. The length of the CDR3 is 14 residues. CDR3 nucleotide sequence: TGTGCCAGCAGCTCCGGGACCTCTCTTTGGAGTAGTTATTTT. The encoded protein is CASSSGTSLWSSYF.

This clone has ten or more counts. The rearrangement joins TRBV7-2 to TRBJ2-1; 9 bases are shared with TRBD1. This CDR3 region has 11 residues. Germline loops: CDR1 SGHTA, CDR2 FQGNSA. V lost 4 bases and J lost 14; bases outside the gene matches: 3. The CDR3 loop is CASSWGQGEFF. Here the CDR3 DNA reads TGTGCCAGCAGCTGGGGACAGGGAGAGTTCTTC. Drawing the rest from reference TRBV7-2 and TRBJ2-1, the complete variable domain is GAGVSQSPSNKVTEKGKDVELRCDPISGHTALYWYRQSLGQGLEFLIYFQGNSAPDKSGLPSDRFSAERTGGSVSTLTIQRTQQEDSAVYLCASSWGQGEFFGPGTRLTVL.

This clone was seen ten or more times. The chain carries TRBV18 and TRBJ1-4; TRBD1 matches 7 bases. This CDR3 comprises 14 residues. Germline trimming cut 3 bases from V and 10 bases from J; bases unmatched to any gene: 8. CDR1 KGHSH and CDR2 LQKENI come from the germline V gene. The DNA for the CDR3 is TGTGCCAGCTCACCGCGCGGACAGGACGGAAAACTGTTTTTT. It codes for CASSPRGQDGKLFF.

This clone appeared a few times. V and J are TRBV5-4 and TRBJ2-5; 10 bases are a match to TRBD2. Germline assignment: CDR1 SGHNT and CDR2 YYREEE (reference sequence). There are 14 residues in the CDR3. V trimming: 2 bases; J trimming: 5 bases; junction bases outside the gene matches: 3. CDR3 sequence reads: CASSFKREGETQYF. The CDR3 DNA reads TGTGCCAGCAGCTTTAAGCGGGAGGGGGAGACCCAGTACTTC.

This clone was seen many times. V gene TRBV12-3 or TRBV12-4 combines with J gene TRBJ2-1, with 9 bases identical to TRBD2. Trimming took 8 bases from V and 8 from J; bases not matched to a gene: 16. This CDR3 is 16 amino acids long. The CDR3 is CASGETSSGRGYEQFF. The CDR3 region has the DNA TGTGCCAGCGGGGAAACCAGTAGCGGGAGAGGCTATGAGCAGTTCTTC.

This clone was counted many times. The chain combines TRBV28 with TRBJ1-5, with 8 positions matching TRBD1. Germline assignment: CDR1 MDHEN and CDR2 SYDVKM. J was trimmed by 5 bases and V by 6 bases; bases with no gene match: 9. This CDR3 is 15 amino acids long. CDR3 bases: TGTGCCAGCAGCGACAGGGGCGGCGGGTATCAGCCCCAGCATTTT. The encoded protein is CASSDRGGGYQPQHF. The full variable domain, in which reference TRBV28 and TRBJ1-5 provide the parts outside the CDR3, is DVKVTQSSRYLVKRTGEKVFLECVQDMDHENMFWYRQDPGLGLRLIYFSYDVKMKEKGDIPEGYSVSREKKERFSLILESASTNQTSMYLCASSDRGGGYQPQHFGDGTRLSIL.

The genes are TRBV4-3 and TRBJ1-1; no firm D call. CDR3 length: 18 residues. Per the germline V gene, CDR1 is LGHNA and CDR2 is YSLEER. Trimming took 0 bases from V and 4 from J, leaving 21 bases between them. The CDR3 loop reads CASSQDLGSSSAGTEAFF. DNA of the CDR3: TGCGCCAGCAGCCAAGATCTCGGCAGTTCATCGGCGGGCACTGAAGCTTTCTTT.

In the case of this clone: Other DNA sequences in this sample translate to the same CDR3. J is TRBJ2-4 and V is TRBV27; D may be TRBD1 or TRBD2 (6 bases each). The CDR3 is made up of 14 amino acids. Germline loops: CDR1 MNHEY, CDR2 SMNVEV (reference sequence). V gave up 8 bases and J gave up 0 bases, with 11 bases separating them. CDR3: CASRRGVAKNIQYF. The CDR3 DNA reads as TGTGCCAGCCGAAGGGGGGTAGCCAAAAACATTCAGTACTTC.

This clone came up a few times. This CDR3 reads CATSIETDTQYF. The CDR3 DNA sequence: TGTGCCACCAGCATAGAAACAGATACGCAGTATTTT. The V and J genes are TRBV15 and TRBJ2-3; no definite D call. Trimming removed 4 bases from V and 3 bases from J, with 5 bases in between. Germline values: CDR1 LNHNV, CDR2 YYDKDF (reference sequence). The CDR3 contains 12 residues.

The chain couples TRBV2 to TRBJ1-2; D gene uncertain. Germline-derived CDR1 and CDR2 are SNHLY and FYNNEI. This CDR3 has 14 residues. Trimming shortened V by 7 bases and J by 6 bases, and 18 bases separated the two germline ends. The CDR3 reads CASTRTDSRNGYTF. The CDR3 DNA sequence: TGTGCCAGCACCAGGACCGATTCCAGGAATGGCTACACCTTC.

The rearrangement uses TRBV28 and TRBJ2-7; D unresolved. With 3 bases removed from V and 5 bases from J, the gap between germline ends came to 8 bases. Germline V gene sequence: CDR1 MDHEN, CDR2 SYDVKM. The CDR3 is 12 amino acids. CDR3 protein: CASSLRRNEQYF. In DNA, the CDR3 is TGTGCCAGCAGTTTGAGGAGAAACGAGCAGTACTTC.

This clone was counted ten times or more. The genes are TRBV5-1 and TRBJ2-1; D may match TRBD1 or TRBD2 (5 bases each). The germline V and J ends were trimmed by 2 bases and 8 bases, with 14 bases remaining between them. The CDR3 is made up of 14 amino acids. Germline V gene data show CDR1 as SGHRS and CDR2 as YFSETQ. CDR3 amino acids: CASSFGAPEDEQFF. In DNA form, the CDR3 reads TGCGCCAGCAGCTTCGGGGCCCCGGAGGATGAGCAGTTCTTC.

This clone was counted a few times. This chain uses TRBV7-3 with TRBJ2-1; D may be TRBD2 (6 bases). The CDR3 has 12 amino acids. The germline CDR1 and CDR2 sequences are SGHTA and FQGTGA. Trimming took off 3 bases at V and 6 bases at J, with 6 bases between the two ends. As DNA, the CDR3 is TGTGCCAGCAGCTTTAGCGGCAATGAGCAGTTCTTC. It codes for CASSFSGNEQFF.

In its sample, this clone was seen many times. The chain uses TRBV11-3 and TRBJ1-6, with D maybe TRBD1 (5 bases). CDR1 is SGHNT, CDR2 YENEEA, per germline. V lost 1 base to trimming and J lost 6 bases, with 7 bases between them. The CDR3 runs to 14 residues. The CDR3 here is CASSLGGSNSPLHF. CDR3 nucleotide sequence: TGTGCCAGCAGCTTAGGGGGGAGTAATTCACCCCTCCACTTT. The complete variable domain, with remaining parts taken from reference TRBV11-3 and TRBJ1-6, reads EAGVVQSPRYKIIEKKQPVAFWCNPISGHNTLYWYLQNLGQGPELLIRYENEEAVDDSQLPKDRFSAERLKGVDSTLKIQPAELGDSAVYLCASSLGGSNSPLHFGNGTRLTVT.

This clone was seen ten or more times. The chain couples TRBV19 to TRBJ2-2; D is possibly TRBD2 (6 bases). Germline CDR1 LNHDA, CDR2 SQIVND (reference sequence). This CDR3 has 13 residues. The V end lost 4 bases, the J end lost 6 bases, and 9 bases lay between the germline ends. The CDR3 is CASSSGIAGELFF. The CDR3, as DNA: TGTGCCAGTAGTAGCGGGATCGCCGGGGAGCTGTTTTTT.

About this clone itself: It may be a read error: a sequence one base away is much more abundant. The CDR3 nucleotides are TGTACCAGCAGCTTATTCCTAGGGAAGAGCATAAACTTC. Translation: CTSSLFLGKSINF. The chain couples TRBV7-9 to TRBJ2-7, with D uncertain. Looked up from germline, CDR1 is SEHNR and CDR2 is FQNEAQ (reference sequence). There are 13 residues in the CDR3. Looking up the rest from reference TRBV7-9 and TRBJ2-7 gives the full variable domain: DTGVSQNPRHKITKRGQNVTFRCDPISEHNRLYWYRQTLGQGPEFLTYFQNEAQLEKSRLLSDRFSAERPKGSFSTLEIQRTEQGDSAMYLCTSSLFLGKSINFGPGTRLTVT.

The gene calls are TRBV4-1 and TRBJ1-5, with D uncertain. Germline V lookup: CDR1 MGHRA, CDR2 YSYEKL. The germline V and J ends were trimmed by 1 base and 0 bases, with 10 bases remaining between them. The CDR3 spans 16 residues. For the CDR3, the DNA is TGCGCCAGCAGCCAAGTCGTCCAGTCTAGCAATCAGCCCCAGCATTTT. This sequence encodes CASSQVVQSSNQPQHF.

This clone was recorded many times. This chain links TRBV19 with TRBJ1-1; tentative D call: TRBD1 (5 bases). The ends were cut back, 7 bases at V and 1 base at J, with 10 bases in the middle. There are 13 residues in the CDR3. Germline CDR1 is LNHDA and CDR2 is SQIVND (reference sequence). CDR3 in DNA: TGTGCCAGTATGATACAGGAGAACACTGAAGCTTTCTTT. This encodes CASMIQENTEAFF.

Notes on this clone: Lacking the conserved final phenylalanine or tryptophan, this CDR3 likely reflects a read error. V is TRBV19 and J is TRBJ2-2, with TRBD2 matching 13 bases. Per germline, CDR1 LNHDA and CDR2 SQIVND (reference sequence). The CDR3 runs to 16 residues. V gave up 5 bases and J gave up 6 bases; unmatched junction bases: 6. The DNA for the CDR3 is TGTGCCAGTAGTCCATGGACTAGCGGGAGTGCCGGGGAGCTGTTTTCT. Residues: CASSPWTSGSAGELFS.

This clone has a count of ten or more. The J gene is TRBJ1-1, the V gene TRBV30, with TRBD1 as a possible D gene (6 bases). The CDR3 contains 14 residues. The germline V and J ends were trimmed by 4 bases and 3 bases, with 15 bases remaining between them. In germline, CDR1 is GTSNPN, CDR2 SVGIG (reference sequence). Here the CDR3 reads CAWTTDSSYTEAFF. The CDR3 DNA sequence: TGTGCCTGGACCACGGACAGCAGCTACACTGAAGCTTTCTTT.

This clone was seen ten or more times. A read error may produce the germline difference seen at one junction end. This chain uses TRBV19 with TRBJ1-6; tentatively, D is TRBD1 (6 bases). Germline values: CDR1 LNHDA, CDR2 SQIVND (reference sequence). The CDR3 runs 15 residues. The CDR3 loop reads CANSSGQSGHSPLHF. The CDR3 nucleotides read TGTGCCAATAGTTCAGGACAGTCTGGTCATTCACCCCTCCACTTT.

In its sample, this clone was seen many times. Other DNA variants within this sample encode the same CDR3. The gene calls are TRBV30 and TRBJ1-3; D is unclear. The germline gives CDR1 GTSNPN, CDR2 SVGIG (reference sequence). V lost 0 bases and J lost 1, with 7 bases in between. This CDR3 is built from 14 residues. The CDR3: CAWSVGGSGNTIYF. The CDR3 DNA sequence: TGTGCCTGGAGTGTGGGAGGTTCTGGAAACACCATATATTTT.

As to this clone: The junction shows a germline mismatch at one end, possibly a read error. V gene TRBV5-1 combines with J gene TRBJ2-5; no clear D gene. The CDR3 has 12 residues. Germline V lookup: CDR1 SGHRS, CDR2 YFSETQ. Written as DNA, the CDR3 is TGCGCCAGCAGCTTGTGCCAAGATACCCAGTACTTC. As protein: CASSLCQDTQYF.

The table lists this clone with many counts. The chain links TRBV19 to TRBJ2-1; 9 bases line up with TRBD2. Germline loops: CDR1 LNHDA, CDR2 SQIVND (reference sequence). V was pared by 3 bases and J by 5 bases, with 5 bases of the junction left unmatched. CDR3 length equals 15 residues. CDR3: CASSIGGRANNEQFF. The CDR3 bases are TGTGCCAGTAGTATCGGCGGGAGGGCCAACAATGAGCAGTTCTTC.